Presented here are 21 T cell receptor beta chains from one specimen sequenced in a study of cytotoxic CD8 clonotypes in ibrutinib-treated CLL. Only in-frame clones appear in the TCRdb table, and some are missing; sequencing was by immunoSEQ multiplex PCR. The table records over 150,000 clones, about four fifths of them present only once. Specimen: PBMCs, collected after 12 months of ibrutinib treatment. These TCRs come from a human donor with chronic lymphocytic leukemia.

This rearrangement joins TRBV5-1 to TRBJ2-1; D uncertain. CDR1 and CDR2 from the germline V gene are SGHRS and YFSETQ. The germline V and J ends were trimmed by 0 bases and 9 bases, with 16 bases remaining between them. The CDR3 consists of 15 residues. CDR3 nucleotides: TGCGCCAGCAGCTTGGAACGGACGGCCTTAGCTGAGCAGTTCTTC. This translates into CASSLERTALAEQFF.

The V and J genes are TRBV7-8 and TRBJ1-1, with D possibly matching TRBD1 (5 bases). Germline V gene sequence: CDR1 SGHVS, CDR2 FQNEAQ. The V end was cut by 1 base, the J end by 9 bases, with 24 bases between. The CDR3 is made up of 17 amino acids. In DNA, the CDR3 is TGTGCCAGCAGCTTAGAACGGGCGGGTGGAATGCGGGGCAAAGCTTTCTTT. It specifies CASSLERAGGMRGKAFF.

CDR3: CASSRDRRNTEAFF. For the CDR3, the DNA is TGTGCCAGCAGTCGGGACAGGAGGAACACTGAAGCTTTCTTT. The V call is TRBV4-2, the J call TRBJ1-1, with 8 bases that match TRBD1. Trimming cost V 6 bases and J 1 base; bases outside gene matches: 4. Germline lookup yields CDR1 LGHNA and CDR2 YNFKEQ. This CDR3 spans 14 amino acids.

The chain uses TRBV4-3 and TRBJ1-2; no firm D call. CDR1 LGHNA and CDR2 YSLEER come from the germline V gene. V lost 0 bases and J 1 base, leaving 18 bases between the germline ends. This CDR3 is built from 18 residues. The CDR3 DNA sequence: TGCGCCAGCAGCCAAGATCTGTCAGGTAGCCCCTTTAACTATGGCTACACCTTC. Translated, it gives CASSQDLSGSPFNYGYTF.

This clone was seen just once. One junction end does not reproduce the germline sequence, and a read error may be involved. This chain uses TRBV7-2 with TRBJ2-7; D is uncertain. The CDR3 runs to 13 residues. Looked up from germline, CDR1 is SGHTA and CDR2 is FQGNSA. The CDR3: CASSQDPHYEQYF. The CDR3 DNA follows: TGCGCCAGCAGCCAAGATCCCCATTACGAGCAGTACTTC.

This rearrangement joins TRBV7-2 to TRBJ2-7; 7 bases agree with TRBD1. The germline V gene encodes CDR1 SGHTA and CDR2 FQGNSA. The CDR3 runs 13 residues. Germline trimming cut 8 bases from V and 2 bases from J; bases unmatched to any gene: 6. The CDR3: CASSGTAAYEQYF. The CDR3 DNA sequence: TGTGCCAGCTCCGGGACAGCGGCCTACGAGCAGTACTTC.

The chain uses TRBV12-5 and TRBJ2-1, with 8 bases aligning to TRBD2. The V gene's germline CDR1 is LGHNT and CDR2 FRNRAP. The CDR3 totals 15 residues. The V segment lost 7 bases and the J segment 10 bases; nucleotides outside the gene matches: 15. In nucleotides, the CDR3 is TGTGCTAGTGCCCAACAAGGCGGGGGGCGAGGGGAGCAGTTCTTC. It encodes CASAQQGGGRGEQFF.

The J gene is TRBJ2-5, the V gene TRBV29-1, with 12 bases aligning to TRBD2. The CDR3 totals 17 residues. With V trimmed by 8 bases and J by 2 bases, 15 bases remained unmatched. Germline V gene sequence: CDR1 SQVTM, CDR2 ANQGSEA. CDR3 in amino acids: CSLQGVGLAGGQETQYF. As DNA, the CDR3 is TGCAGCTTACAAGGGGTTGGTCTAGCGGGGGGGCAAGAGACCCAGTACTTC. Filled out from reference TRBV29-1 and TRBJ2-5, the complete variable domain reads SAVISQKPSRDICQRGTSLTIQCQVDSQVTMMFWYRQQPGQSLTLIATANQGSEATYESGFVIDKFPISRPNLTFSTLTVSNMSPEDSSIYLCSLQGVGLAGGQETQYFGPGTRLLVL.

The chain joins TRBV28 to TRBJ1-2, with D perhaps TRBD1 (6 bases). Deletions cut 3 bases from V and 4 bases from J, with 15 bases between. Germline loops: CDR1 MDHEN, CDR2 SYDVKM. The CDR3 totals 15 residues. CDR3 region: CASSFKGGVVYGYTF. Written as DNA, the CDR3 is TGTGCCAGCAGTTTTAAAGGGGGTGTAGTCTATGGCTACACCTTC.

The rearrangement links TRBV27 to TRBJ1-1; D might be TRBD1 (6 bases). CDR3 length: 15 residues. Per germline, CDR1 MNHEY and CDR2 SMNVEV (reference sequence). The V end lost 0 bases, the J end lost 6 bases, and 14 bases lay between the germline ends. CDR3 residues: CASSLSPTGLAEAFF. CDR3 DNA: TGTGCCAGCAGTTTATCCCCAACAGGGTTGGCTGAAGCTTTCTTT.

The table lists this clone with a count of one. J is TRBJ2-6 and V is TRBV9; D possibly corresponds to TRBD1 (6 bases). V was pared by 1 base and J by 8 bases, with 22 bases between. This CDR3 is built from 18 residues. Germline CDR1 reads SGDLS; CDR2 reads YYNGEE. The CDR3 here is CASSVISRGGPTTNVLTF. The CDR3 region has the DNA TGTGCCAGCAGCGTAATCTCACGAGGGGGACCCACTACCAACGTCCTGACTTTC.

The rearrangement links TRBV6-1 to TRBJ1-2; 10 bases are a match to TRBD1. The CDR3 spans 14 residues. V dropped 6 bases and J dropped 8; count of bases not matched to a gene: 9. Germline V CDR1 and CDR2: MNHNS, SASEGT. The DNA for the CDR3 is TGTGCCAGCAGCCCCGGGACAGGGGACCCCGGCTACACCTTC. Translating gives CASSPGTGDPGYTF.

This clone has only a few counts. V gene TRBV6-6 combines with J gene TRBJ1-1; TRBD1 aligns across 11 bases. The V segment lost 5 bases and the J segment 3 bases; nucleotides outside the gene matches: 5. The CDR3 sequence is 15 residues long. The germline gives CDR1 MNHNY, CDR2 SVGAGI (reference sequence). Here the CDR3 DNA reads TGTGCCAGCAGTCATGGACAGGGGGCACACACTGAAGCTTTCTTT. Its translation: CASSHGQGAHTEAFF.

The chain combines TRBV5-5 with TRBJ1-2; TRBD1 agrees at 7 bases. The CDR3 extends over 16 amino acids. Germline trimming cut 4 bases from V and 4 bases from J; bases unmatched to any gene: 13. The germline V gene encodes CDR1 SGHKS and CDR2 YYEKEE (reference sequence). The CDR3 region has the DNA TGTGCCAGCAGCCCCGGGACAGCTGGCTGGGTCTATGGCTACACCTTC. Translated: CASSPGTAGWVYGYTF.

This chain connects TRBV7-9 to TRBJ1-6; D ambiguous. This CDR3 has 13 amino acids. CDR1 is SEHNR and CDR2 is FQNEAQ in the germline V gene (reference sequence). V lost 5 bases and J 12 bases, leaving 14 bases between the germline ends. The chain's CDR3 is CASSARPPQPLHF. The CDR3 DNA is TGTGCCAGCAGCGCCAGACCCCCTCAACCCCTCCACTTT. The variable domain in full, with the rest retrieved from reference TRBV7-9 and TRBJ1-6, is DTGVSQNPRHKITKRGQNVTFRCDPISEHNRLYWYRQTLGQGPEFLTYFQNEAQLEKSRLLSDRFSAERPKGSFSTLEIQRTEQGDSAMYLCASSARPPQPLHFGNGTRLTVT.

The chain couples TRBV5-5 to TRBJ1-6; D is unclear. The CDR3 covers 13 residues. The V and J ends lost 4 bases and 8 bases respectively, with 10 bases between them. Germline V CDR1 and CDR2: SGHKS, YYEKEE (reference sequence). The CDR3 sequence is CASSGLADSPLHF. The DNA for the CDR3 is TGTGCCAGCAGCGGACTCGCGGATTCACCCCTCCACTTT. Drawing the rest from reference TRBV5-5 and TRBJ1-6, the complete variable domain is DAGVTQSPTHLIKTRGQQVTLRCSPISGHKSVSWYQQVLGQGPQFIFQYYEKEERGRGNFPDRFSARQFPNYSSELNVNALLLGDSALYLCASSGLADSPLHFGNGTRLTVT.

This clone turned up a few times. The chain uses TRBV6-1 and TRBJ1-3, with 11 bases aligning to TRBD1. The germline V gene has CDR1 MNHNS and CDR2 SASEGT. This CDR3 comprises 16 residues. Germline trimming cut 4 bases from V and 7 bases from J; bases unmatched to any gene: 9. This CDR3 is CASSGPGQGARNTIYF. Here the CDR3 DNA reads TGTGCCAGCAGTGGTCCTGGACAGGGGGCGAGGAACACCATATATTTT.

The chain joins TRBV11-2 to TRBJ1-2; tentatively, D is TRBD1 (5 bases). Germline V gives CDR1 SGHAT, CDR2 FQNNGV. This CDR3 comprises 13 residues. The ends were cut back, 5 bases at V and 3 bases at J, with 10 bases in the middle. The CDR3 region has the DNA TGTGCCAGCAGCCGCAGGGAACACTATGGCTACACCTTC. Translating it yields CASSRREHYGYTF.

The chain joins TRBV2 to TRBJ1-5; TRBD1 is a possible D gene (6 bases). V was clipped by 5 bases and J by 0 bases, with 14 bases between them. Germline loops: CDR1 SNHLY, CDR2 FYNNEI. This CDR3 contains 16 residues. CDR3 bases: TGTGCCAGCAGTAATCCAGGGGAAAGTAGCAATCAGCCCCAGCATTTT. Protein product: CASSNPGESSNQPQHF.

This chain links TRBV27 with TRBJ1-1; unclear D gene. The ends were cut back, 5 bases at V and 0 bases at J, with 13 bases in the middle. The germline CDR1 and CDR2 sequences are MNHEY and SMNVEV (reference sequence). The CDR3 is 15 amino acids. CDR3 sequence (DNA): TGTGCCAGCAGTCGAACTACCTCTATGAACACTGAAGCTTTCTTT. This sequence encodes CASSRTTSMNTEAFF.

This clone came up a few times. The chain employs TRBV25-1 and TRBJ2-2, with 7 nucleotides matching TRBD1. Germline lookup yields CDR1 MGHDK and CDR2 SYGVNS. The CDR3 runs to 16 residues. V lost 5 bases, J lost 1 base, and 7 bases stayed unmatched. The chain's CDR3 is CASSPTGTVNTGELFF. CDR3 in DNA: TGTGCCAGCAGTCCTACCGGGACAGTGAACACCGGGGAGCTGTTTTTT.